The next 27 T cell receptor beta chains were all read from a single sample in a study of shared clonotypes between healthy human individuals. Clones were sequenced by immunoSEQ multiplex PCR, and TCRdb holds only the in-frame ones, with some missing. The table includes approximately 1,500,000 clones, approximately 96% detected once. Sequencing was carried out using naive CD4+ T cells sorted from blood. Subset indicated: CD45RA+ positively selected. Source of these receptors: a man younger than 45 in good health.

This sequence joins TRBV28 and TRBJ1-1; D remains ambiguous. CDR3 size: 13 residues. V dropped 10 bases and J dropped 1 base, with 13 bases sitting between them. Looked up from germline, CDR1 is MDHEN and CDR2 is SYDVKM. CDR3 sequence (DNA): TGTGCCATCCACGGGCCAGCGAACACTGAAGCTTTCTTT. Its translation: CAIHGPANTEAFF.

This clone was recorded once. The chain joins TRBV6-1 to TRBJ1-2, with a weak D call TRBD1 (6 bases). The CDR3 length is 13 residues. The germline CDR1 and CDR2 sequences are MNHNS and SASEGT. Trimming took 2 bases from V and 4 from J, leaving 8 bases between them. The CDR3 nucleotides read TGTGCCAGCAGTGAACAGGGGCGCTATGGCTACACCTTC. Amino acid sequence: CASSEQGRYGYTF.

V is TRBV5-5 and J is TRBJ2-7; a possible D gene is TRBD1 (5 bases). With 4 bases removed from V and 4 bases from J, the gap between germline ends came to 18 bases. Germline CDR1 is SGHKS and CDR2 is YYEKEE (reference sequence). This CDR3 is built from 15 residues. CDR3 in DNA: TGTGCCAGCAGCCGACAGACAGTAACCCAATACGAGCAGTACTTC. It is translated as CASSRQTVTQYEQYF. Filled out from reference TRBV5-5 and TRBJ2-7, the complete variable domain reads DAGVTQSPTHLIKTRGQQVTLRCSPISGHKSVSWYQQVLGQGPQFIFQYYEKEERGRGNFPDRFSARQFPNYSSELNVNALLLGDSALYLCASSRQTVTQYEQYFGPGTRLTVT.

As for this clone: The sample contains more than one DNA sequence encoding this CDR3. CDR3 protein: CATSRDRVYEQYF. The CDR3 DNA sequence: TGTGCCACCAGCAGAGACAGGGTGTACGAGCAGTACTTC. The chain joins TRBV15 to TRBJ2-7; maybe TRBD1 (5 bases). V shed 0 bases and J shed 4 bases, with 7 bases lying between them. Germline V gene data show CDR1 as LNHNV and CDR2 as YYDKDF (reference sequence). The CDR3 runs to 13 residues.

The V gene is TRBV11-2, the J gene TRBJ2-5; tentatively, D is TRBD1 (7 bases). The V end was cut by 3 bases, the J end by 4 bases, with 12 bases between. This CDR3 region has 14 residues. Germline V lookup: CDR1 SGHAT, CDR2 FQNNGV. The CDR3 loop is CASSFTQGGETQYF. In DNA form, the CDR3 reads TGTGCCAGCAGCTTCACCCAGGGGGGAGAGACCCAGTACTTC.

This clone was found once. The chain is built from TRBV4-1 and TRBJ1-2; D uncertain. V was cut by 0 bases and J by 1 base, with 12 bases left in between. CDR1 MGHRA and CDR2 YSYEKL come from the germline V gene. The CDR3 is 16 amino acids. The CDR3 DNA reads TGCGCCAGCAGCCAAGATGAGGGTTTCAATAACTATGGCTACACCTTC. This codes for CASSQDEGFNNYGYTF.

The chain employs TRBV7-2 and TRBJ1-2; TRBD1 might be the D (6 bases). The CDR3 loop spans 14 amino acids. Germline CDR1 is SGHTA and CDR2 is FQGNSA. V lost 5 bases and J 4 bases, leaving 14 bases between the germline ends. In DNA, the CDR3 is TGTGCCAGCAGCCGGGACATACCACTCTATGGCTACACCTTC. Translating gives CASSRDIPLYGYTF.

A note on this clone: In the same sample, other DNA sequences code for this CDR3. The chain couples TRBV30 to TRBJ2-7, with D perhaps matching TRBD1 (5 bases). The germline V gene encodes CDR1 GTSNPN and CDR2 SVGIG (reference sequence). This CDR3 has 12 amino acids. The V gene lost 1 base and the J gene lost 1 base, with 5 bases spanning the gap. CDR3 DNA sequence: TGTGCCTGGAGTGGGACATCCTACGAGCAGTACTTC. This codes for CAWSGTSYEQYF. The variable domain in full, with the rest retrieved from reference TRBV30 and TRBJ2-7, is SQTIHQWPATLVQPVGSPLSLECTVEGTSNPNLYWYRQAAGRGLQLLFYSVGIGQISSEVPQNLSASRPQDRQFILSSKKLLLSDSGFYLCAWSGTSYEQYFGPGTRLTVT.

Notes on this clone: Other DNA sequences of this sample code for an identical CDR3. This chain uses TRBV10-3 with TRBJ2-1; D not certain. The CDR3 has 12 residues. The V and J ends lost 0 bases and 6 bases respectively, with 3 bases between them. Per the germline V gene, CDR1 is ENHRY and CDR2 is SYGVKD. DNA of the CDR3: TGTGCCATCAGTGAGTCCCTCAATGAGCAGTTCTTC. This sequence encodes CAISESLNEQFF.

The chain is built from TRBV9 and TRBJ1-5; TRBD1 aligns across 7 bases. The CDR3 runs to 15 residues. Trimming at V came to 3 bases and at J to 3 bases, leaving 6 bases not matched to a gene. Germline CDR1 reads SGDLS; CDR2 reads YYNGEE. CDR3 nucleotide sequence: TGTGCCAGCAGCGAAGGAACAGGGGTCAATCAGCCCCAGCATTTT. This codes for CASSEGTGVNQPQHF.

The rearrangement links TRBV11-2 to TRBJ2-3; D is undetermined. V was cut by 5 bases and J by 4 bases, with 13 bases left in between. Germline V gives CDR1 SGHAT, CDR2 FQNNGV. This CDR3 has 14 residues. CDR3 residues: CASSPVYPPDTQYF. The CDR3 DNA follows: TGTGCCAGCAGCCCGGTCTATCCCCCAGATACGCAGTATTTT.

The V call is TRBV7-6, the J call TRBJ2-7; 8 nucleotides match TRBD2. V gave up 1 base and J gave up 10 bases; unmatched junction bases: 18. This CDR3 contains 17 residues. The V gene's germline CDR1 is SGHVS and CDR2 FNYEAQ. CDR3 DNA: TGTGCCAGCAGCTTAGAGGTAGCGGGACCCATTTCTACGAGACAGTACTTC. This encodes CASSLEVAGPISTRQYF.

On this clone: Other DNA sequences within the sample encode an identical CDR3. The chain has TRBV27 and TRBJ1-1; no definite D call. V lost 4 bases to trimming and J lost 1 base, with 7 bases between them. The CDR3 contains 13 residues. Germline CDR1 is MNHEY and CDR2 is SMNVEV (reference sequence). CDR3 residues: CASSSPRNTEAFF. The CDR3 bases are TGTGCCAGCAGTTCCCCGAGGAACACTGAAGCTTTCTTT.

The J gene is TRBJ2-7, the V gene TRBV5-1; TRBD2 matches 8 bases. V lost 1 base and J lost 6; bases outside the gene matches: 9. The V gene's germline CDR1 is SGHRS and CDR2 YFSETQ. The CDR3 consists of 15 residues. The CDR3 bases are TGCGCCAGCAGCTTGCAGGGACTAGGGTCTCTCGAGCAGTACTTC. It specifies CASSLQGLGSLEQYF.

A word on this clone: This sample also contains other DNA sequences that code for the same CDR3. This chain joins TRBV27 and TRBJ2-1, with 10 bases identical to TRBD2. There are 15 residues in the CDR3. Losses at the gene ends were 2 bases for V and 4 bases for J; bases not matched to a gene: 2. Germline V gene lookup returns CDR1 MNHEY and CDR2 SMNVEV (reference sequence). CDR3 bases: TGTGCCAGCAGTTTACTAGCGGGAGCTTACAATGAGCAGTTCTTC. Translated, it gives CASSLLAGAYNEQFF.

This chain uses TRBV27 with TRBJ1-2; D may be TRBD1 (6 bases). Germline V gives CDR1 MNHEY, CDR2 SMNVEV (reference sequence). The CDR3 length is 12 residues. The V end lost 11 bases, the J end lost 4 bases, and 14 bases lay between the germline ends. This CDR3 is CAARGGAYGYTF. The CDR3 bases are TGTGCCGCCCGAGGGGGGGCCTATGGCTACACCTTC.

V gene TRBV18 combines with J gene TRBJ2-5; D gene unclear. The V and J ends lost 1 base and 2 bases respectively, with 11 bases between them. This CDR3 contains 15 residues. The V gene's germline CDR1 is KGHSH and CDR2 LQKENI. The CDR3: CASSPLHGDQETQYF. CDR3 DNA: TGTGCCAGCTCACCACTTCACGGTGATCAAGAGACCCAGTACTTC. The complete variable domain, with remaining parts taken from reference TRBV18 and TRBJ2-5, reads NAGVMQNPRHLVRRRGQEARLRCSPMKGHSHVYWYRQLPEEGLKFMVYLQKENIIDESGMPKERFSAEFPKEGPSILRIQQVVRGDSAAYFCASSPLHGDQETQYFGPGTRLLVL.

V and J are TRBV7-2 and TRBJ2-5; the D is unclear. This CDR3 has 14 residues. Per germline, CDR1 SGHTA and CDR2 FQGNSA. V lost 7 bases and J lost 1, with 13 bases in between. The DNA for the CDR3 is TGTGCCAGCAACCAAGACAAGTTCCAAGAGACCCAGTACTTC. Its protein product is CASNQDKFQETQYF.

The V gene is TRBV5-1, the J gene TRBJ2-7; 10 nucleotides match TRBD2. Unmatched junction bases numbered 9, after V lost 4 bases and J lost 2 bases. Germline V gene sequence: CDR1 SGHRS, CDR2 YFSETQ. CDR3 length equals 16 residues. In nucleotides, the CDR3 is TGCGCCAGCAGCACCGCCCGGACTAGCGGTACCTACGAGCAGTACTTC. Translation: CASSTARTSGTYEQYF.

The chain is built from TRBV5-4 and TRBJ2-5; TRBD2 matches at 11 bases. There are 17 residues in the CDR3. V gave up 0 bases and J gave up 4 bases; unmatched junction bases: 8. CDR1 is SGHNT, CDR2 YYREEE, per germline (reference sequence). In DNA, the CDR3 is TGTGCCAGCAGCTTGGGACTAGCGGGAAGCGGGCCAGAGACCCAGTACTTC. This codes for CASSLGLAGSGPETQYF.

V usage is TRBV5-6 and J usage is TRBJ2-3, with D perhaps TRBD2 (5 bases). V dropped 5 bases and J dropped 4 bases, with 14 bases sitting between them. The CDR3 consists of 14 residues. The germline CDR1 and CDR2 sequences are SGHDT and YYEEEE. The CDR3 here is CASSRLNDADTQYF. CDR3 sequence (DNA): TGTGCCAGCAGTAGACTAAACGACGCAGATACGCAGTATTTT.

In its sample, this clone was seen once. The chain joins TRBV28 to TRBJ1-1, with TRBD1 matching over 9 bases. Trimming removed 5 bases from V and 3 bases from J; junction bases left unmatched: 1. Germline loops: CDR1 MDHEN, CDR2 SYDVKM. The CDR3 spans 13 residues. CDR3 nucleotide sequence: TGTGCCAGCAGTAGGACAGGGGACACTGAAGCTTTCTTT. This sequence encodes CASSRTGDTEAFF.

The chain has TRBV9 and TRBJ2-1; tentatively, D is TRBD2 (5 bases). Trimming left V 4 bases short and J 0 bases short, with 14 bases between. This CDR3 has 16 amino acids. Germline assignment: CDR1 SGDLS and CDR2 YYNGEE. CDR3 nucleotide sequence: TGTGCCAGCAGCCAGAGGGCAGTCAGCTCCTACAATGAGCAGTTCTTC. It yields the protein CASSQRAVSSYNEQFF. Full variable domain (outside the CDR3, taken from reference TRBV9 and TRBJ2-1): DSGVTQTPKHLITATGQRVTLRCSPRSGDLSVYWYQQSLDQGLQFLIQYYNGEERAKGNILERFSAQQFPDLHSELNLSSLELGDSALYFCASSQRAVSSYNEQFFGPGTRLTVL.

Notes on this clone: The sample has other DNA sequences that encode this CDR3 too. The chain uses TRBV5-4 and TRBJ2-7; D might be TRBD1 (5 bases). The V gene lost 3 bases and the J gene lost 0 bases, with 7 bases spanning the gap. CDR1 SGHNT and CDR2 YYREEE come from the germline V gene (reference sequence). The CDR3 totals 13 residues. For the CDR3, the DNA is TGTGCCAGCAGCTCCGACAGCTCCTACGAGCAGTACTTC. Translated: CASSSDSSYEQYF.

This chain links TRBV14 with TRBJ2-7; tentative D call: TRBD1 (6 bases). Per the germline V gene, CDR1 is SGHDN and CDR2 is FVKESK. CDR3 length: 16 amino acids. Trimming shortened V by 5 bases and J by 3 bases, and 20 bases separated the two germline ends. This chain's CDR3 is CASSGTPGTLGYEQYF. Written as DNA, the CDR3 is TGTGCCAGCAGCGGAACCCCCGGGACACTTGGCTACGAGCAGTACTTC.

The V gene is TRBV5-1, the J gene TRBJ2-1, with D possibly matching TRBD2 (5 bases). Germline values: CDR1 SGHRS, CDR2 YFSETQ. Trimming pared 0 bases from V and 0 bases from J, leaving 10 bases between. The CDR3 length is 16 residues. The CDR3 DNA sequence: TGCGCCAGCAGCTTGGGCGGGCAAAGCTCCTACAATGAGCAGTTCTTC. The encoded protein is CASSLGGQSSYNEQFF. Complete variable domain (other parts from reference TRBV5-1 and TRBJ2-1): KAGVTQTPRYLIKTRGQQVTLSCSPISGHRSVSWYQQTPGQGLQFLFEYFSETQRNKGNFPGRFSGRQFSNSRSEMNVSTLELGDSALYLCASSLGGQSSYNEQFFGPGTRLTVL.

The chain joins TRBV27 to TRBJ2-2, with D perhaps assigned TRBD1 or TRBD2 (5 bases each). V was trimmed by 6 bases and J by 6 bases, leaving 8 bases between them. The CDR3 runs to 12 residues. Germline CDR1 MNHEY, CDR2 SMNVEV (reference sequence). The CDR3 DNA reads TGTGCCAGCAGGGGACGTTCCGGGGAGCTGTTTTTT. It is translated as CASRGRSGELFF.